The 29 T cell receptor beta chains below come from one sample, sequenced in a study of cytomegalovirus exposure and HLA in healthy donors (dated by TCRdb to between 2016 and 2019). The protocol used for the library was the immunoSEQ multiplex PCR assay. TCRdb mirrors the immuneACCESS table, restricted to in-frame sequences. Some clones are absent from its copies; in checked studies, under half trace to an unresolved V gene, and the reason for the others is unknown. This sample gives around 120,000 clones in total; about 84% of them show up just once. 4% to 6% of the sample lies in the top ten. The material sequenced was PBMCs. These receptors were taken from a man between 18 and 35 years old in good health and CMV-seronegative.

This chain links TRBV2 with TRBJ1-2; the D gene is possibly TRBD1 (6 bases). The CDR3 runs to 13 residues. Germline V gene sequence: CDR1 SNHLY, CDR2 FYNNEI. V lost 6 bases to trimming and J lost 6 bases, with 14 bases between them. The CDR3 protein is CASRAGSGDGYTF. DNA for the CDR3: TGTGCCAGCAGGGCCGGGTCAGGGGATGGCTACACCTTC.

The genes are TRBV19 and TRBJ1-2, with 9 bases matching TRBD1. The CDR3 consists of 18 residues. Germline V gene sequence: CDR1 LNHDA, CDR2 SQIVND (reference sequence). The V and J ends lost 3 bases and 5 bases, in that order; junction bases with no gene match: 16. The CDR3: CASSIRGTTGGMRYGYTF. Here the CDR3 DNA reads TGTGCCAGTAGTATTCGGGGGACGACAGGGGGTATGAGGTATGGCTACACCTTC.

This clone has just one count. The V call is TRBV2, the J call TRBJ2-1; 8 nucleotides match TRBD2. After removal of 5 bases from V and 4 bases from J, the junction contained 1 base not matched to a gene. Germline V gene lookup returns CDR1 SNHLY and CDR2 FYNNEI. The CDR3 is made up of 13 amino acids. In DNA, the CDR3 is TGTGCCAGCAGTCGGGGGGGGTACAATGAGCAGTTCTTC. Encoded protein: CASSRGGYNEQFF.

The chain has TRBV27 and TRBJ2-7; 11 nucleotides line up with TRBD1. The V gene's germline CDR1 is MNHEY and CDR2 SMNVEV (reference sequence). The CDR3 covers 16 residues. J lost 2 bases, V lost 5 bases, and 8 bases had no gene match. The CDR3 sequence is CASSPVRDRGAYEQYF. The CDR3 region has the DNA TGTGCCAGCAGTCCTGTTAGGGACAGGGGGGCCTACGAGCAGTACTTC.

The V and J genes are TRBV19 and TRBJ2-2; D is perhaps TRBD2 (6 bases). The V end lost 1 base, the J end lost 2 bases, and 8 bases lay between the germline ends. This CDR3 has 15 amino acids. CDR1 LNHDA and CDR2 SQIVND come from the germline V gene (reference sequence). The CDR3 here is CASSIVGGNTGELFF. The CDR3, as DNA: TGTGCCAGTAGTATAGTGGGGGGAAACACCGGGGAGCTGTTTTTT.

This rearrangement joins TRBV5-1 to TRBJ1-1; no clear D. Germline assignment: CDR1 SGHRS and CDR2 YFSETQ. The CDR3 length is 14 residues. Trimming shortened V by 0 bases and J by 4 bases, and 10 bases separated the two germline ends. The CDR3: CASSLALAGTEAFF. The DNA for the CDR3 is TGCGCCAGCAGCTTGGCCTTAGCGGGCACTGAAGCTTTCTTT.

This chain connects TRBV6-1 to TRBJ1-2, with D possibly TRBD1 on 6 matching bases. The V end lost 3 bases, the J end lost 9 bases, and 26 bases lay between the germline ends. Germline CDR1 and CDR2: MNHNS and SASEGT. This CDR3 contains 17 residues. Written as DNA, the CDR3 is TGTGCCAGCAGTGACGCTATAGGGTTGGGGGCGCGTTGGAGCTACACCTTC. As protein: CASSDAIGLGARWSYTF.

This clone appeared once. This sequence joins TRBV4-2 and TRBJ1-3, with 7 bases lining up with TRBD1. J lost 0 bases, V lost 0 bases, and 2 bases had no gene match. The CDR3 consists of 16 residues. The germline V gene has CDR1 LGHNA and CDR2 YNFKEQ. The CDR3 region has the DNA TGTGCCAGCAGCCAAGAAGGACAGGTCTCTGGAAACACCATATATTTT. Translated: CASSQEGQVSGNTIYF.

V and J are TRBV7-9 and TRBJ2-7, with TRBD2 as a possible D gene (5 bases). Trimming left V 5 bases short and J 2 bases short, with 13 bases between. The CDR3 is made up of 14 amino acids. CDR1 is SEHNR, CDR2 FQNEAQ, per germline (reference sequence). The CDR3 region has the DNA TGTGCCAGCAGCCCTCCCCGGGGTCCCTACGAGCAGTACTTC. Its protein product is CASSPPRGPYEQYF.

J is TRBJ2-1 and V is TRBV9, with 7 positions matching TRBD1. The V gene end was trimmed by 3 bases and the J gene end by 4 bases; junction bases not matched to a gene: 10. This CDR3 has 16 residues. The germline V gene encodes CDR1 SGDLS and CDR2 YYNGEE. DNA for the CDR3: TGTGCCAGCAGCGCCCGAGGGGGCGGTTCGTACAATGAGCAGTTCTTC. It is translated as CASSARGGGSYNEQFF.

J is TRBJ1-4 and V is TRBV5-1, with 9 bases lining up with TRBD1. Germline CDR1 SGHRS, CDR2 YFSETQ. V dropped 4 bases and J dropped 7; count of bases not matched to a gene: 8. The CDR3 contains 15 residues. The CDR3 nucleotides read TGCGCCAGCAGCGGAGGACAGGGGTGGGGTGAAAAACTGTTTTTT. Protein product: CASSGGQGWGEKLFF.

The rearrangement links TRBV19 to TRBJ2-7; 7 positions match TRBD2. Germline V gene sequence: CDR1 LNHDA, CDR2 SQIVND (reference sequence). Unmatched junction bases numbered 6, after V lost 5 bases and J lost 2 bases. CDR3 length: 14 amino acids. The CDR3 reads CASSGSSGTYEQYF. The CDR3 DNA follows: TGTGCCAGTAGTGGCTCTAGCGGTACCTACGAGCAGTACTTC.

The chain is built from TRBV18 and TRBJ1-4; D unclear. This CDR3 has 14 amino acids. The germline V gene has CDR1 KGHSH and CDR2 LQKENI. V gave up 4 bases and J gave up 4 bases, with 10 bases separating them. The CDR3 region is CASSRVRDNEKLFF. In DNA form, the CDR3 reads TGTGCCAGCTCACGGGTACGGGATAATGAAAAACTGTTTTTT.

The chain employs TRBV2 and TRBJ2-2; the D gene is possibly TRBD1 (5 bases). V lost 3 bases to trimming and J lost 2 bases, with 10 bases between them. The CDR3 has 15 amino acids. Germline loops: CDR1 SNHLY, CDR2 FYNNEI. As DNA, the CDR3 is TGTGCCAGCAGTGAGCAGGGCCCAAACACCGGGGAGCTGTTTTTT. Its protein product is CASSEQGPNTGELFF.

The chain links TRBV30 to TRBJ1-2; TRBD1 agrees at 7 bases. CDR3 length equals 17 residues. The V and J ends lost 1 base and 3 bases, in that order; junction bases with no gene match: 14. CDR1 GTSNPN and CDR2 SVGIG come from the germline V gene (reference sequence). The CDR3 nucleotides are TGTGCCTGGAGTGCCCCGACAGGGTGGTCGGAAGACTATGGCTACACCTTC. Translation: CAWSAPTGWSEDYGYTF.

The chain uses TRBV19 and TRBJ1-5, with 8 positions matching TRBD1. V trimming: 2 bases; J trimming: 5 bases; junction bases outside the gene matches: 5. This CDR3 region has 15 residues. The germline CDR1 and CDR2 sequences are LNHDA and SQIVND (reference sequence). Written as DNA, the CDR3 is TGTGCCAGTAGTATAAAGGCAGGGGGCGATCAGCCCCAGCATTTT. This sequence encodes CASSIKAGGDQPQHF.

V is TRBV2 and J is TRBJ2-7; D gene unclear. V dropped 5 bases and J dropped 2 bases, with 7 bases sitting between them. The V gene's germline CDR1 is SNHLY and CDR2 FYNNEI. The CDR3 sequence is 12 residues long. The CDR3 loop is CASSSGTYEQYF. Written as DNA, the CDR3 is TGTGCCAGCAGTAGTGGCACCTACGAGCAGTACTTC.

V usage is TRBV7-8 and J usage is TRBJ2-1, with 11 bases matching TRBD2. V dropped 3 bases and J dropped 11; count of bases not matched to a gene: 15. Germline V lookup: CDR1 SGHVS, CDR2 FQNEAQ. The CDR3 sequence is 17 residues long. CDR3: CASSFFLQGLAEVKQFF. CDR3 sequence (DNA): TGTGCCAGCAGCTTTTTTCTTCAGGGACTAGCGGAAGTTAAGCAGTTCTTC.

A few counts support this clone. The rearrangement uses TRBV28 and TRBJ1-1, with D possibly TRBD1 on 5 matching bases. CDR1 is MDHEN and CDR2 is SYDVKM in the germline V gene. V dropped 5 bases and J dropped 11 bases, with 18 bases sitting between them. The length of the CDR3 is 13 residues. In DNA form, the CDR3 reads TGTGCCAGCAGTGTGGCCAATACGGGGGAGGCTTTCTTT. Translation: CASSVANTGEAFF.

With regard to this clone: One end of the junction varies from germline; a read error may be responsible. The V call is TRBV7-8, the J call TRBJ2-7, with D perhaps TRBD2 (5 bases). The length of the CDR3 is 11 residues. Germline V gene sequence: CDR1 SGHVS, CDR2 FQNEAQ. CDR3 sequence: CASSLGTALGF. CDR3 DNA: TGTGCCAGCAGCTTAGGGACTGCATTGGGATTC.

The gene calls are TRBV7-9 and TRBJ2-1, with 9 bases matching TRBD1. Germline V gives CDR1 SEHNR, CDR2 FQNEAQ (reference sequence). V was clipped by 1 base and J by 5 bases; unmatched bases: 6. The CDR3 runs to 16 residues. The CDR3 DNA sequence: TGTGCCAGCAGCTTAGACGGGACAGGGAATGACAATGAGCAGTTCTTC. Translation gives CASSLDGTGNDNEQFF.

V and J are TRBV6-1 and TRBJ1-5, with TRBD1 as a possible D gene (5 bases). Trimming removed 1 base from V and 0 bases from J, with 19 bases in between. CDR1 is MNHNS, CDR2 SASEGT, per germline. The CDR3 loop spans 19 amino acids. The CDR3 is CASSEGPPVGRGSNQPQHF. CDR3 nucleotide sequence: TGTGCCAGCAGTGAAGGCCCTCCGGTGGGGAGGGGTAGCAATCAGCCCCAGCATTTT.

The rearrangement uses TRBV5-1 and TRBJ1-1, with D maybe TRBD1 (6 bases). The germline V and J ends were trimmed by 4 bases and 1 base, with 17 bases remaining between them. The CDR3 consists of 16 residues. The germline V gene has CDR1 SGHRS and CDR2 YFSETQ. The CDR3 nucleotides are TGCGCCAGCAGCCCGAACCCGGGACAAAGGAACACTGAAGCTTTCTTT. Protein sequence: CASSPNPGQRNTEAFF.

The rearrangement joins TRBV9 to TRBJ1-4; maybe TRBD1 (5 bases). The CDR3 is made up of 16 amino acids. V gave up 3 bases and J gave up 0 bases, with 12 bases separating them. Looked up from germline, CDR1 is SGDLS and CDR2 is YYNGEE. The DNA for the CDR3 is TGTGCCAGCAGCGCCGGACACCTTGCAACTAATGAAAAACTGTTTTTT. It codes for CASSAGHLATNEKLFF.

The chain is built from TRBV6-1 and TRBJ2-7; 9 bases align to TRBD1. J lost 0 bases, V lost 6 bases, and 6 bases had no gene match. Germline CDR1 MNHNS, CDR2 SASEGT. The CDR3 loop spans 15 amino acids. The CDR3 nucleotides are TGTGCCAGCAGGCCACAGGGGGCTCTCTCCTACGAGCAGTACTTC. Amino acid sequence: CASRPQGALSYEQYF.

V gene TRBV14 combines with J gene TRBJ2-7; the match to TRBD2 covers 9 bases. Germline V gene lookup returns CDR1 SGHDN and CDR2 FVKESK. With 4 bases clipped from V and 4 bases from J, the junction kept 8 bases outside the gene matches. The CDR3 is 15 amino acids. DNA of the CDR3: TGTGCCAGCAGCCCCAGCGGGAGGAAGGTATACGAGCAGTACTTC. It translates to CASSPSGRKVYEQYF. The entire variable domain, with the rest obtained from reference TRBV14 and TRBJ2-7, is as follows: EAGVTQFPSHSVIEKGQTVTLRCDPISGHDNLYWYRRVMGKEIKFLLHFVKESKQDESGMPNNRFLAERTGGTYSTLKVQPAELEDSGVYFCASSPSGRKVYEQYFGPGTRLTVT.

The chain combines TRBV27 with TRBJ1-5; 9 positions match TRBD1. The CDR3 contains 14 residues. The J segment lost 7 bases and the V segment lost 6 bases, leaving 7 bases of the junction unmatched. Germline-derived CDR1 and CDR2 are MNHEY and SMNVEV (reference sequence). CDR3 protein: CASSNPGQGQPQHF. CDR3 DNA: TGTGCCAGCAGCAATCCGGGACAGGGACAGCCCCAGCATTTT.

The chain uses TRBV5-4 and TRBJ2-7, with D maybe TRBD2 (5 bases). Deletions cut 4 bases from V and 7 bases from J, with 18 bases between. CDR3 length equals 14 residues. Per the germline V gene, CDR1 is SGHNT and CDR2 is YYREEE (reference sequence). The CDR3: CASSTQLGTSEQYF. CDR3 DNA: TGTGCCAGCAGCACCCAACTAGGAACTAGTGAGCAGTACTTC.

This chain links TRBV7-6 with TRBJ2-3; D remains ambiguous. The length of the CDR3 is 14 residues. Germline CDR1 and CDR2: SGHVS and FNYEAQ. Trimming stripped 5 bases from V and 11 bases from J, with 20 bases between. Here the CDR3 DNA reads TGTGCCAGCAGCCTTCCCGACTTTCCCCCTGGGCAGTATTTT. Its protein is CASSLPDFPPGQYF.